Reported below is one T cell receptor (beta chain). Its antigen is still unknown. Both 60 Vbeta primers and 13 Jbeta primers went into the PCR. Produced via immunoSEQ multiplex PCR; TCRdb's table is partial and in-frame only. Altogether around 200,000 clones are present, nearly 80% being singletons, with the ten largest covering more than 1.5%. This CDR3 contains 13 residues. CDR1 SQVTM and CDR2 ANQGSEA come from the germline V gene. The V and J ends lost 3 bases and 5 bases, in that order; junction bases with no gene match: 6. This entry belongs to a study of cytomegalovirus exposure and HLA in healthy donors. In the study overall: The Caucasian-associated ancestry cluster contained roughly four fifths of the approximately 400 genotyped donors.

Findings of the study overall: Later analysis associated a missense DCLRE1C variant with TCR beta V- and J-gene trimming.

Source material: PBMCs. The source of this sequence is a young man in good health and CMV-seronegative. The chain uses TRBV29-1 and TRBJ2-5, with TRBD1 matching 7 bases. The CDR3 spells CSVDGGRGETQYF. CDR3 DNA: TGCAGCGTTGATGGGGGCAGGGGGGAGACCCAGTACTTC.